These T cell receptor beta chains were read from a single sample in a study of blood T cell repertoires in COVID-19. Profiled with immunoSEQ multiplex PCR; TCRdb holds only in-frame clones, not every one. This sample has 120,000 or so clones, with approximately 87% found just once. Sequencing used peripheral blood. The source of these receptors is a man aged 65-85 years who had recovered from COVID-19. Each CDR3 is given with its conserved first and last residue. The D gene is left open where the match is weak. Clone size appears in some rows only: once, few, many, or a class for an expanded clone.

D gene: TRBD2; clone size: once; J gene: TRBJ2-3; V gene: TRBV14; CDR3 DNA: TGTGCCAGCAGCTCGACTAGCGGGAGCGCCAATTATCGCACAGATACGCAGTATTTT; CDR3 protein: CASSSTSGSANYRTDTQYF
D gene: NA; clone size: NA; J gene: TRBJ2-3; V gene: TRBV6-4; CDR3 DNA: TGTGCCAGCAGAGCTGGAGGGGCGTCAGATACGCAGTATTTT; CDR3 protein: CASRAGGASDTQYF
D gene: NA; clone size: NA; J gene: TRBJ1-2; V gene: TRBV6-1; CDR3 DNA: TGTGCCAGCAGTGAAAGGGCGGGGTCCTATGGCTACACCTTC; CDR3 protein: CASSERAGSYGYTF
D gene: TRBD2; clone size: NA; J gene: TRBJ2-5; V gene: TRBV4-3; CDR3 DNA: TGCGCCAGCAGCCAAGATATAGCGGGAGGGTGGCAAGAGACCCAGTACTTC; CDR3 protein: CASSQDIAGGWQETQYF
D gene: TRBD1; clone size: NA; J gene: TRBJ2-5; V gene: TRBV5-1; CDR3 DNA: TGCGCCAGCAGCCTAAGCCTGACAGGGGTTCGGGTCGGGCAAGAGACCCAGTACTTC; CDR3 protein: CASSLSLTGVRVGQETQYF
D gene: NA; clone size: NA; J gene: TRBJ1-6; V gene: TRBV5-4; CDR3 DNA: TGTGCCAGCAACATCCAATCCTCCTATAATTCACCCCTCCACTTT; CDR3 protein: CASNIQSSYNSPLHF
D gene: NA; clone size: NA; J gene: TRBJ1-2; V gene: TRBV2; CDR3 DNA: TGTGCCAGCAAAAGCGGGCCTCACTATGGCTACACCTTC; CDR3 protein: CASKSGPHYGYTF
D gene: NA; clone size: NA; J gene: TRBJ1-4; V gene: TRBV30; CDR3 DNA: TGTGCCTGGAGTGTTAAGGGGGTCGGTGAAAAACTGTTTTTT; CDR3 protein: CAWSVKGVGEKLFF
D gene: NA; clone size: NA; J gene: TRBJ2-3; V gene: TRBV6-5; CDR3 DNA: TGTGCCAGCAGCCGCGACACGACGCTAAATACGCAGTATTTT; CDR3 protein: CASSRDTTLNTQYF
D gene: NA; clone size: NA; J gene: TRBJ2-3; V gene: TRBV5-1; CDR3 DNA: TGCGCCAGCAGCTTGGGAGGGTTATCAAGCACAGATACGCAGTATTTT; CDR3 protein: CASSLGGLSSTDTQYF
D gene: NA; clone size: NA; J gene: TRBJ2-1; V gene: TRBV6-2/TRBV6-3; CDR3 DNA: TGTGCCAGCAGTTACAGGGGAGGAACCTACAATGAGCAGTTCTTC; CDR3 protein: CASSYRGGTYNEQFF
D gene: TRBD1; clone size: NA; J gene: TRBJ2-7; V gene: TRBV27; CDR3 DNA: TGTGCCAGCAGTTTATATGGGGACAGGGGCCACGAGCAGTACTTC; CDR3 protein: CASSLYGDRGHEQYF
D gene: NA; clone size: few; J gene: TRBJ1-5; V gene: TRBV4-2; CDR3 DNA: TGTGCCAGCAGCCAAGGGCAGGGCCGCAATCAGCCCCAGCATTTT; CDR3 protein: CASSQGQGRNQPQHF
D gene: NA; clone size: NA; J gene: TRBJ2-2; V gene: TRBV2; CDR3 DNA: TGTGCCAGCAGTGAAGCGTTAGACGGGGAGCTGTTTTTT; CDR3 protein: CASSEALDGELFF
D gene: TRBD1; clone size: NA; J gene: TRBJ2-5; V gene: TRBV11-2; CDR3 DNA: TGTGCCAGCAGCTTCGCCTCGGGACAGCAAGAGACCCAGTACTTC; CDR3 protein: CASSFASGQQETQYF
D gene: NA; clone size: NA; J gene: TRBJ2-2; V gene: TRBV4-2; CDR3 DNA: TGTGCCAGCAGCCCCTCCGCCGCGGCAACCGGGGAGCTGTTTTTT; CDR3 protein: CASSPSAAATGELFF